Reported below is one T cell receptor beta chain. The antigen is undetermined. The data originate from a study of cytomegalovirus exposure and HLA in healthy donors. Whole-study results and caveats: CMV antigen specificity was confirmed in vitro for a few CMV-associated chains.

Profiled with immunoSEQ multiplex PCR; TCRdb holds only in-frame clones, not every one. Of about 68,000 clones in the sample, around 97% were seen once. Trimming removed 1 base from V and 4 bases from J, with 14 bases in between. CDR1 LNHDA and CDR2 SQIVND come from the germline V gene (reference sequence). CDR3 length equals 15 residues. From the roughly 120-subject validation cohort, which was separate from the roughly 700-subject first cohort, the donors were drawn. This clonotype was obtained from a man aged 18 to 29 in good health and CMV-seronegative. The chain carries TRBV19 and TRBJ2-7; tentatively, D is TRBD2 (6 bases). Sequenced material: PBMCs. CDR3 in amino acids: CASSIGDGRGYEQYF. DNA for the CDR3: TGTGCCAGTAGTATAGGGGACGGGAGAGGGTACGAGCAGTACTTC.